One sample yielded the 24 T cell receptor beta chains listed below, sequenced in a study of lung T cells in sarcoidosis with Löfgren's syndrome. TCRdb passed the reads through MiXCR, listing each CDR3 protein once. The sample shows about 400 distinct CDR3 sequences, approximately 25% of them seen only once. Source material: CD4+ T cells from bronchoalveolar lavage. The receptors derive from a human donor with sarcoidosis (Löfgren's syndrome or another form), or a control subject (not recorded which).

This clonotype is large (0.1 to 1%) within its sample. The rearrangement links TRBV18 to TRBJ2-5; D not resolved. Trimming left V 3 bases short and J 2 bases short, with 19 bases between. Germline V lookup: CDR1 KGHSH, CDR2 LQKENI. CDR3 length: 17 residues. The CDR3 reads CASSPPGASRSQETQYF. The CDR3 nucleotides are TGTGCCAGCTCACCCCCAGGAGCGAGTCGCTCTCAAGAGACCCAGTACTTC.

Within the sample, this clonotype is large. The chain carries TRBV29-1 and TRBJ1-1, with 11 bases that match TRBD1. Germline V gives CDR1 SQVTM, CDR2 ANQGSEA. The CDR3 is made up of 15 amino acids. After removal of 5 bases from V and 4 bases from J, the junction contained 9 bases not matched to a gene. CDR3 nucleotide sequence: TGCAGCGTTCGGGGGATCGGGACAGGGGGCACTGAAGCTTTCTTT. It yields the protein CSVRGIGTGGTEAFF. Drawing the rest from reference TRBV29-1 and TRBJ1-1, the complete variable domain is SAVISQKPSRDICQRGTSLTIQCQVDSQVTMMFWYRQQPGQSLTLIATANQGSEATYESGFVIDKFPISRPNLTFSTLTVSNMSPEDSSIYLCSVRGIGTGGTEAFFGQGTRLTVV.

The gene calls are TRBV5-1 and TRBJ1-1; 7 positions agree with TRBD1. Losses at the gene ends were 0 bases for V and 1 base for J; bases not matched to a gene: 6. Germline V lookup: CDR1 SGHRS, CDR2 YFSETQ. The CDR3 has 16 residues. The CDR3 sequence is CASSLGTGGPNTEAFF. The CDR3 DNA reads TGCGCCAGCAGCTTGGGGACAGGCGGACCGAACACTGAAGCTTTCTTT. Supplemented by reference TRBV5-1 and TRBJ1-1, the full variable domain reads KAGVTQTPRYLIKTRGQQVTLSCSPISGHRSVSWYQQTPGQGLQFLFEYFSETQRNKGNFPGRFSGRQFSNSRSEMNVSTLELGDSALYLCASSLGTGGPNTEAFFGQGTRLTVV.

This clonotype rates as large. The genes are TRBV20-1 and TRBJ1-1, with D uncertain. Trimming removed 8 bases at V and 1 base at J, with 20 bases between. From germline, CDR1 is DFQATT and CDR2 SNEGSKA (reference sequence). This CDR3 spans 15 amino acids. CDR3 bases: TGCAGTACTCTCCTCAGGCTTTCGGGGAACACTGAAGCTTTCTTT. Protein: CSTLLRLSGNTEAFF.

This clonotype is termed large. The V call is TRBV10-3, the J call TRBJ1-2, with D unclear. V lost 3 bases, J lost 6 bases, and 8 bases lay in between. This CDR3 is built from 12 residues. Germline V gene sequence: CDR1 ENHRY, CDR2 SYGVKD. The CDR3 spells CAISDSTHGYTF. In DNA, the CDR3 is TGTGCCATCAGTGATAGTACTCATGGCTACACCTTC.

By proportion, this clonotype is large (0.1 to 1%). The V call is TRBV6-1, the J call TRBJ2-7; perhaps TRBD1 as D (6 bases). This CDR3 comprises 15 residues. The ends were cut back, 4 bases at V and 2 bases at J, with 15 bases in the middle. Germline-derived CDR1 and CDR2 are MNHNS and SASEGT. This CDR3 is CASSVTQDRPYEQYV. The DNA of the CDR3 is TGTGCCAGCAGTGTCACCCAAGACAGGCCCTACGAGCAGTACGTC.

This clonotype ranks as large. This chain connects TRBV20-1 to TRBJ1-1, with D hard to call. This CDR3 spans 12 amino acids. V lost 0 bases to trimming and J lost 5 bases, with 7 bases between them. CDR1 and CDR2 (germline): DFQATT, SNEGSKA (reference sequence). CDR3 DNA: TGCAGTGCTAGAGACCCGGTGACTGAAGCTTTCTTT. Translating gives CSARDPVTEAFF.

This clonotype qualifies as medium-sized. As DNA, the CDR3 is TGTGCCAGCAGTGAACAGGGGGCCGGGGAGACCCAGTACTTC. Encoded protein: CASSEQGAGETQYF. The chain links TRBV2 to TRBJ2-5; 8 bases map to TRBD1. Per the germline V gene, CDR1 is SNHLY and CDR2 is FYNNEI. Germline trimming cut 2 bases from V and 5 bases from J; bases unmatched to any gene: 4. CDR3 length: 14 residues.

By frequency in the sample, this clonotype is medium-sized (0.01 to 0.1%). The chain links TRBV6-1 to TRBJ2-3; 7 bases are a match to TRBD2. V trimming: 11 bases; J trimming: 2 bases; junction bases outside the gene matches: 13. Germline loops: CDR1 MNHNS, CDR2 SASEGT. The CDR3 loop spans 15 amino acids. The CDR3 DNA reads as TGTGCCGGCCGCCTGACAGCGGGGCCCACAGATACGCAGTATTTT. It encodes CAGRLTAGPTDTQYF.

By proportion, this clonotype is large. This chain joins TRBV12-3 or TRBV12-4 and TRBJ1-5, with a possible D match to TRBD1 (5 bases). The CDR3 spans 16 residues. Trimming removed 6 bases at V and 0 bases at J, with 15 bases between. CDR3 loop: CASSPRGHLSNQPQHF. DNA of the CDR3: TGTGCCAGCAGCCCCCGGGGCCACCTTAGCAATCAGCCCCAGCATTTT.

By share of the sample, this clonotype is medium-sized (0.01 to 0.1%). CDR3 nucleotide sequence: TGTGCTAGTGGCCGGGACAACTATGGCTACACCTTC. As protein: CASGRDNYGYTF. This chain links TRBV12-5 with TRBJ1-2; D might be TRBD1 (5 bases). CDR1 and CDR2 from the germline V gene are LGHNT and FRNRAP. The CDR3 covers 12 residues. V lost 6 bases and J 2 bases, leaving 7 bases between the germline ends. Full variable domain (rest looked up from reference TRBV12-5 and TRBJ1-2): DARVTQTPRHKVTEMGQEVTMRCQPILGHNTVFWYRQTMMQGLELLAYFRNRAPLDDSGMPKDRFSAEMPDATLATLKIQPSEPRDSAVYFCASGRDNYGYTFGSGTRLTVV.

In this sample, this clonotype is large. In nucleotides, the CDR3 is TGTGCCAGCAGTGAATTGGTGGGGGCGAATGAGCAGTTCTTC. This sequence encodes CASSELVGANEQFF. The V call is TRBV2, the J call TRBJ2-1; D perhaps matches TRBD1 (6 bases). Germline CDR1 reads SNHLY; CDR2 reads FYNNEI. V was trimmed by 2 bases and J by 7 bases, leaving 12 bases between them. This CDR3 is 14 amino acids long.

By sample share, this clonotype is large. This sequence joins TRBV12-3 or TRBV12-4 and TRBJ1-5; D is uncertain. CDR3 length: 13 residues. The V end lost 3 bases, the J end lost 6 bases, and 9 bases lay between the germline ends. CDR3 loop: CASSFQRGQPQHF. The DNA for the CDR3 is TGTGCCAGCAGTTTCCAGCGGGGTCAGCCCCAGCATTTT.

This clonotype is termed medium-sized (0.01 to 0.1%). This sequence may be a read error, since a much larger clone differs from it by one base. This chain links TRBV7-8 with TRBJ2-1; 13 bases map to TRBD2. This CDR3 contains 17 residues. Germline V gives CDR1 SGHVS, CDR2 FQNEAQ. Unmatched junction bases numbered 6, after V lost 5 bases and J lost 2 bases. The CDR3 protein is CASSPTSGGAAYNEQFF. CDR3 DNA: TGTGCCAGCAGCCCAACTAGCGGGGGGGCCGCCTACAATGAGCAGTTCTTC.

A word on this clonotype: An end of the junction differs from the germline gene, which may be a read error. The V call is TRBV10-2, the J call TRBJ1-1; the D gene is possibly TRBD1 (5 bases). The CDR3 length is 14 residues. Germline V lookup: CDR1 WSHSY, CDR2 SAAADI. CDR3 bases: TGCGCCAACAGGAGACGAACAGAAAACACTGAAGCTTCCTTT. Its protein is CANRRRTENTEASF.

A few counts support this clonotype. Compared with germline, one end of the junction differs, possibly owing to a read error. The chain uses TRBV4-2 and TRBJ1-5; possibly TRBD1 for D (5 bases). The CDR3 covers 15 residues. Germline values: CDR1 LGHNA, CDR2 YNFKEQ. DNA of the CDR3: TGTGCCAGCAGCCAATATGAGGGGTCCGCTCAGCCCCAGCGTTTT. It encodes CASSQYEGSAQPQRF.

This clonotype was detected only once. The rearrangement joins TRBV12-3 or TRBV12-4 to TRBJ1-5, with TRBD1 matching 7 bases. The CDR3 extends over 15 amino acids. V gave up 8 bases and J gave up 2 bases; unmatched junction bases: 9. CDR3 sequence: CASGLQGGGNQPQHF. CDR3 DNA: TGTGCCAGCGGTCTTCAGGGGGGAGGCAATCAGCCCCAGCATTTT.

By sample share, this clonotype is medium-sized. This chain connects TRBV7-3 to TRBJ1-6, with D perhaps TRBD1 (5 bases). CDR1 is SGHTA, CDR2 FQGTGA, per germline. The ends were cut back, 5 bases at V and 7 bases at J, with 12 bases in the middle. The CDR3 length is 14 residues. This CDR3 is CASSPDSRNSPLHF. The CDR3 bases are TGTGCCAGCAGCCCCGACAGCCGGAATTCACCCCTCCACTTT.

By sample share, this clonotype is medium-sized. The CDR3, as DNA: TGTGCCAGCAGCTTACGACAAAATTCGCGCACCGGGGAGCTGTTTTTT. Its translation: CASSLRQNSRTGELFF. The genes are TRBV5-6 and TRBJ2-2, with D uncertain. Germline CDR1 is SGHDT and CDR2 is YYEEEE. The CDR3 covers 16 residues. Trimming pared 2 bases from V and 4 bases from J, leaving 15 bases between.

By frequency in the sample, this clonotype is large (0.1 to 1%). The J gene is TRBJ1-2, the V gene TRBV7-2; possibly TRBD1 for D (5 bases). The CDR3 extends over 15 amino acids. V shed 4 bases and J shed 7 bases, with 19 bases lying between them. Germline-derived CDR1 and CDR2 are SGHTA and FQGNSA. The CDR3 loop is CASSYQNRDPGGYTF. The CDR3 DNA reads TGTGCCAGCAGCTACCAAAACCGGGACCCAGGTGGCTACACCTTC.

This clonotype is medium-sized by share. The CDR3 protein is CSVKTGGAETGELFF. CDR3 coding DNA: TGCAGCGTGAAGACAGGGGGCGCGGAGACCGGGGAGCTGTTTTTT. The V and J genes are TRBV29-1 and TRBJ2-2, with 10 bases that match TRBD1. Per the germline V gene, CDR1 is SQVTM and CDR2 is ANQGSEA. V shed 6 bases and J 5 bases; nucleotides not matched to a gene: 9. This CDR3 has 15 amino acids.

Relative to its sample, this clonotype is large (0.1 to 1%). The J gene is TRBJ1-1, the V gene TRBV7-9, with D possibly TRBD1 on 6 matching bases. This CDR3 spans 13 amino acids. Germline CDR1 SEHNR, CDR2 FQNEAQ (reference sequence). V lost 5 bases to trimming and J lost 7 bases, with 14 bases between them. CDR3 nucleotide sequence: TGTGCCAGCAGCGCCATGCCGGACAGTGAAGCTTTCTTT. Translation gives CASSAMPDSEAFF.

By share, this clonotype counts as large (0.1 to 1%). V is TRBV11-1 and J is TRBJ2-3, with 15 bases fitting TRBD2. Germline V gives CDR1 SGHAT, CDR2 FQDESV (reference sequence). The V segment lost 5 bases and the J segment 2 bases; nucleotides outside the gene matches: 5. This CDR3 is built from 17 residues. In DNA, the CDR3 is TGTGCCAGCAGCCCCGGGACTAGCGGGGGGTTCACAGATACGCAGTATTTT. Amino acid sequence: CASSPGTSGGFTDTQYF.

In the case of this clonotype: At one end, the junction sequence differs from germline, possibly due to a read error. DNA of the CDR3: TGTCCCAAGGTTGTGACTGGAGCTTTATTT. This sequence encodes CPKVVTGALF. This chain connects TRBV2 to TRBJ1-1; D remains unclear. This CDR3 spans 10 amino acids. Per the germline V gene, CDR1 is SNHLY and CDR2 is FYNNEI.